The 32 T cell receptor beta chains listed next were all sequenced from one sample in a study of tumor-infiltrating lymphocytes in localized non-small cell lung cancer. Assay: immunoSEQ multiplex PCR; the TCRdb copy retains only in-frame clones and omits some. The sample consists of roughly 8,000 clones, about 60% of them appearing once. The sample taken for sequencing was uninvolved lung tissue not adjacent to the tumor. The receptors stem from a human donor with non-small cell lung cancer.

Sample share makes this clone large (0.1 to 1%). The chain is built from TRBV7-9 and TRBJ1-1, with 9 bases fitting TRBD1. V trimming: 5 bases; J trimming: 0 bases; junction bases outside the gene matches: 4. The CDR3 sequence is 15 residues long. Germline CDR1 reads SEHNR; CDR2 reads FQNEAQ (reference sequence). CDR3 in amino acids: CASSPRTGVNTEAFF. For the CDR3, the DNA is TGTGCCAGCAGCCCCCGGACAGGGGTGAACACTGAAGCTTTCTTT.

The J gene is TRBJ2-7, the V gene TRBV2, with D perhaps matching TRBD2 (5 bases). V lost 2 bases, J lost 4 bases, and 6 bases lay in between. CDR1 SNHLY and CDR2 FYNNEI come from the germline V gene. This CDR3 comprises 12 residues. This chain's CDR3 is CASSERGYEQYF. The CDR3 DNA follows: TGTGCCAGCAGTGAACGGGGATACGAGCAGTACTTC.

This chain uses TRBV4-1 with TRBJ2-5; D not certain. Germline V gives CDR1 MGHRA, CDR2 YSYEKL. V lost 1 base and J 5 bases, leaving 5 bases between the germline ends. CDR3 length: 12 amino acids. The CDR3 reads CASSQVSETQYF. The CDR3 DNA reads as TGCGCCAGCAGCCAAGTGAGTGAGACCCAGTACTTC.

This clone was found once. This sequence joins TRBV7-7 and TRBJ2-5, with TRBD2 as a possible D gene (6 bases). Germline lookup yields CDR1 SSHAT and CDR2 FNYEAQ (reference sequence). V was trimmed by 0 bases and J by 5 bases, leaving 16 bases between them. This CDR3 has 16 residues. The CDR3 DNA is TGTGCCAGCAGCTTAGCGATTACTAGCTCTCAGGAGACCCAGTACTTC. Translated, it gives CASSLAITSSQETQYF.

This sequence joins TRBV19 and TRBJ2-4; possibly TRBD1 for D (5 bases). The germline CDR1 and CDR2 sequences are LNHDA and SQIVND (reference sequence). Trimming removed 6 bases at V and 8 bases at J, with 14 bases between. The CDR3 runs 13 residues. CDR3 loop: CASRPGQGDIQYF. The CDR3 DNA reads TGTGCCAGTAGGCCTGGTCAGGGTGACATTCAGTACTTC.

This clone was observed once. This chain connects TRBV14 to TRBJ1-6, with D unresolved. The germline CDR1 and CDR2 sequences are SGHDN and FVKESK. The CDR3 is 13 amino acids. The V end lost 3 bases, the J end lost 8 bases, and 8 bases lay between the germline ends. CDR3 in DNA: TGTGCCAGCAGCCAGTACCGCGATTCACCCCTCCACTTT. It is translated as CASSQYRDSPLHF. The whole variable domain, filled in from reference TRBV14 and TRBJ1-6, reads EAGVTQFPSHSVIEKGQTVTLRCDPISGHDNLYWYRRVMGKEIKFLLHFVKESKQDESGMPNNRFLAERTGGTYSTLKVQPAELEDSGVYFCASSQYRDSPLHFGNGTRLTVT.

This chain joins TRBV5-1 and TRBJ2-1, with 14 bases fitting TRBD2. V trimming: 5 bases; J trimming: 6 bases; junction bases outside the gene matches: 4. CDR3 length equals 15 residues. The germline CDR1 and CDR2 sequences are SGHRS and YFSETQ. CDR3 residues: CASSPGTSGGNEQFF. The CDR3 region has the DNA TGCGCCAGCAGTCCGGGGACTAGCGGGGGCAATGAGCAGTTCTTC.

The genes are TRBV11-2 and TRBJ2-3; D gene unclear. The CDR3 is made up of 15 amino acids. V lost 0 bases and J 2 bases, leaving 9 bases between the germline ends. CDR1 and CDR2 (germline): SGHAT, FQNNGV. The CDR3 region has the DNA TGTGCCAGCAGCTTAGACCAAGGGCACACAGATACGCAGTATTTT. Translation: CASSLDQGHTDTQYF. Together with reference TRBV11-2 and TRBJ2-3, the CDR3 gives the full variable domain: EAGVAQSPRYKIIEKRQSVAFWCNPISGHATLYWYQQILGQGPKLLIQFQNNGVVDDSQLPKDRFSAERLKGVDSTLKIQPAKLEDSAVYLCASSLDQGHTDTQYFGPGTRLTVL.

The CDR3 region is CASSLDGYQPQHF. CDR3 nucleotide sequence: TGTGCCAGCAGTTTGGACGGATATCAGCCCCAGCATTTT. The V gene is TRBV27, the J gene TRBJ1-5; D remains unclear. The CDR3 is 13 amino acids. V was cut by 3 bases and J by 5 bases, with 8 bases left in between. CDR1 and CDR2 from the germline V gene are MNHEY and SMNVEV (reference sequence).

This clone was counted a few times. In DNA, the CDR3 is TGTGCCAGCAGCCAAGAAGCGGGGGGGAGTCAGCCCCAGCATTTT. Its protein product is CASSQEAGGSQPQHF. The rearrangement links TRBV4-2 to TRBJ1-5; D is possibly TRBD1 (5 bases). Between the trimmed V and J ends, which lost 0 bases and 6 bases, there was a span of 12 bases. Germline V gene data show CDR1 as LGHNA and CDR2 as YNFKEQ. The CDR3 loop spans 15 amino acids.

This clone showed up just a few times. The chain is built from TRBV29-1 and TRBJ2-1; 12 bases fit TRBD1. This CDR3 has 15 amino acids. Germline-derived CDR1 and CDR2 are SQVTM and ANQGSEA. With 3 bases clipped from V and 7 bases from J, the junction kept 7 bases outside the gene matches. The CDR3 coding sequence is TGCAGCGTTGAGGGGACAGGGGGCTATGCGAATGAGCAGTTCTTC. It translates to CSVEGTGGYANEQFF.

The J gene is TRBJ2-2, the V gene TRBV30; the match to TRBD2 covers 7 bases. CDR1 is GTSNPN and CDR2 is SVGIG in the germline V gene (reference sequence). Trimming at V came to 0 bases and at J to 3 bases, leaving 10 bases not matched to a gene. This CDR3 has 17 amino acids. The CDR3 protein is CAWSVPPRLAYTGELFF. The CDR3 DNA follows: TGTGCCTGGAGTGTACCCCCTCGACTAGCATACACCGGGGAGCTGTTTTTT.

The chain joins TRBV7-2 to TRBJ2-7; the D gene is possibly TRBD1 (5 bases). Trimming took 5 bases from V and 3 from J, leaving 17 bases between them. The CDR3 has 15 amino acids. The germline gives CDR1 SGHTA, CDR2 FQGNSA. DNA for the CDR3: TGTGCCAGCAGCCCCAGTGTAAGCACAGGCTACGAGCAGTACTTC. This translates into CASSPSVSTGYEQYF.

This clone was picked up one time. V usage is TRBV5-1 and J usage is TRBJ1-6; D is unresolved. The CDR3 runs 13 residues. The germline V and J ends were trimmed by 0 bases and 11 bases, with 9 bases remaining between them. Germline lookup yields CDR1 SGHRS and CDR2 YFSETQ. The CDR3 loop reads CASSLDPRPPLHF. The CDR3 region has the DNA TGCGCCAGCAGCTTGGATCCCCGTCCACCCCTCCACTTT.

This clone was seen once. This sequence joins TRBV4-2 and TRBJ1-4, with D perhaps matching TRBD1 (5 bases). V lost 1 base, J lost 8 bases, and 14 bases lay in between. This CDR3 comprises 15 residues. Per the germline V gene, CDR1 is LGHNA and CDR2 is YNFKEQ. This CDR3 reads CASSQGGGVGEKLFF. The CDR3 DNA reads TGTGCCAGCAGCCAAGGCGGGGGAGTAGGAGAAAAACTGTTTTTT.

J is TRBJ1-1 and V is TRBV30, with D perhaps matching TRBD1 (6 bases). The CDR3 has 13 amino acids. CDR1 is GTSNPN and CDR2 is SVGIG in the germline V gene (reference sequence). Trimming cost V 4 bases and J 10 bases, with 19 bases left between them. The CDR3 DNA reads TGTGCCTGGAATGAGGGGGGCATTCAGACAGCTTTCTTT. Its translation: CAWNEGGIQTAFF.

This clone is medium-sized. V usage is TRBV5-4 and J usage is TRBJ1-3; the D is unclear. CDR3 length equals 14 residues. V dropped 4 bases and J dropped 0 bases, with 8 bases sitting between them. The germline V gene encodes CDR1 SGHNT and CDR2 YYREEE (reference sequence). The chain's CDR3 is CASSAENSGNTIYF. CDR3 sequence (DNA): TGTGCCAGCAGCGCAGAGAACTCTGGAAACACCATATATTTT.

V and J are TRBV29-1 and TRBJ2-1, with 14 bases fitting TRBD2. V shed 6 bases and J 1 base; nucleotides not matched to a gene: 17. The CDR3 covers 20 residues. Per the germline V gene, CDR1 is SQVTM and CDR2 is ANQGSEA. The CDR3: CSVSPMRLAGGKGSYNEQFF. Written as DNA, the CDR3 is TGCAGCGTCTCCCCAATGAGACTAGCGGGGGGGAAGGGGTCCTACAATGAGCAGTTCTTC.

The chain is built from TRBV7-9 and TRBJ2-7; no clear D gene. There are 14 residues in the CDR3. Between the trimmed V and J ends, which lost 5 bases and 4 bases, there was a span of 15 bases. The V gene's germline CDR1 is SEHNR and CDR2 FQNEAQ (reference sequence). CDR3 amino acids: CASSVINYGYEQYF. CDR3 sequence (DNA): TGTGCCAGCAGCGTAATTAACTACGGGTACGAGCAGTACTTC.

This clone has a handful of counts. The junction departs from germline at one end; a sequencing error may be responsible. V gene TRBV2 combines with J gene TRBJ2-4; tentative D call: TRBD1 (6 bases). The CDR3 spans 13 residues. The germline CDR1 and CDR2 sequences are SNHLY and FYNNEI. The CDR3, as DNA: TGTGCCAGCAGGATAATGCTGGACAGCCGGCCTCACTTC. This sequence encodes CASRIMLDSRPHF.

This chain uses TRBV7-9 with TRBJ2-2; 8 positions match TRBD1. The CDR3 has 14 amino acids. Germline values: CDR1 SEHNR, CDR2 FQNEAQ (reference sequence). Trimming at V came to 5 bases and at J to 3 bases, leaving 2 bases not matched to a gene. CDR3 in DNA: TGTGCCAGCAGCCGGGGACAGGACACCGGGGAGCTGTTTTTT. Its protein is CASSRGQDTGELFF.

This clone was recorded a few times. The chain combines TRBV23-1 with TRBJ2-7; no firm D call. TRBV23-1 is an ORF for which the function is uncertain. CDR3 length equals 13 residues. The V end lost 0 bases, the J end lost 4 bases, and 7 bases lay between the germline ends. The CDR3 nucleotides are TGCGCCAGCAGTCAATCCTCTCTTTACGAGCAGTACTTC. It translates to CASSQSSLYEQYF.

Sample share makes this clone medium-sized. CDR3 in amino acids: CASSRPEGLYNEQFF. CDR3 sequence (DNA): TGTGCCAGCAGTCGTCCGGAGGGTTTGTACAATGAGCAGTTCTTC. The V and J genes are TRBV6-6 and TRBJ2-1; perhaps TRBD2 as D (6 bases). The V and J ends lost 5 bases and 4 bases respectively, with 15 bases between them. This CDR3 is 15 amino acids long. Germline loops: CDR1 MNHNY, CDR2 SVGAGI (reference sequence).

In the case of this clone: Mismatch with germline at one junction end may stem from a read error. This chain's CDR3 is CASTDQGYYGYTF. CDR3 DNA sequence: TGTGCCAGTACCGATCAGGGCTACTACGGCTACACCTTC. The chain carries TRBV19 and TRBJ1-2; a weak D match, TRBD1 (5 bases). This CDR3 is built from 13 residues. CDR1 and CDR2 from the germline V gene are LNHDA and SQIVND (reference sequence). Filled out from reference TRBV19 and TRBJ1-2, the complete variable domain reads DGGITQSPKYLFRKEGQNVTLSCEQNLNHDAMYWYRQDPGQGLRLIYYSQIVNDFQKGDIAEGYSVSREKKESFPLTVTSAQKNPTAFYLCASTDQGYYGYTFGSGTRLTVV.

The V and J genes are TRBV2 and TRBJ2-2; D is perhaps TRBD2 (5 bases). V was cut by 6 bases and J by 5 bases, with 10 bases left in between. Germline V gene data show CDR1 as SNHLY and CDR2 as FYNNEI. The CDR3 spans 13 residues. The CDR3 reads CASSRGYTGELFF. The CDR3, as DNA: TGTGCCAGCAGCAGAGGGTATACCGGGGAGCTGTTTTTT.

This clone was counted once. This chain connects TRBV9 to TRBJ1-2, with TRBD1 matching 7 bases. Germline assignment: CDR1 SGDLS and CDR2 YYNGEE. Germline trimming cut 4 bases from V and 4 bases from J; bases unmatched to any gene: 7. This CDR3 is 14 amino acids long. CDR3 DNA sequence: TGTGCCAGCAGCCCTACGGAGGGGGCCTATGGCTACACCTTC. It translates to CASSPTEGAYGYTF.

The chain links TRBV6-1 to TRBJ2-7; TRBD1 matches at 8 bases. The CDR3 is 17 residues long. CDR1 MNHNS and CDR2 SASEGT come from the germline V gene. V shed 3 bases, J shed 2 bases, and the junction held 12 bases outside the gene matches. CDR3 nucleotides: TGTGCCAGCAGTGAGGCTGGAACCGGGACAGGAGCCTACGAGCAGTACTTC. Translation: CASSEAGTGTGAYEQYF.

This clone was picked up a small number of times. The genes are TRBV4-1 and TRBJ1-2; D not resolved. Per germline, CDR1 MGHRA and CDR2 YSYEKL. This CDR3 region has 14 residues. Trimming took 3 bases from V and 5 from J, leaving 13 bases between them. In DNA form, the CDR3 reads TGCGCCAGCAGCCATGAGGGCCGAGGGTATGGCTACACCTTC. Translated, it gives CASSHEGRGYGYTF.

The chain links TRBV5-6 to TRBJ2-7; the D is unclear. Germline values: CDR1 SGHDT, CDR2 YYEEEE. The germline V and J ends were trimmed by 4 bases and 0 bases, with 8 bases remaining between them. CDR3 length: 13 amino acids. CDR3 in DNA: TGTGCCAGCAGCCAAGGCTACTCCTACGAGCAGTACTTC. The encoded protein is CASSQGYSYEQYF.

The CDR3 here is CASSLDRVSTDTQYF. The CDR3 DNA is TGCGCCAGCAGCCTGGACAGGGTGAGCACAGATACGCAGTATTTT. The chain employs TRBV5-1 and TRBJ2-3; 8 nucleotides line up with TRBD1. The CDR3 spans 15 residues. Germline trimming cut 4 bases from V and 0 bases from J; bases unmatched to any gene: 4. Germline lookup yields CDR1 SGHRS and CDR2 YFSETQ.

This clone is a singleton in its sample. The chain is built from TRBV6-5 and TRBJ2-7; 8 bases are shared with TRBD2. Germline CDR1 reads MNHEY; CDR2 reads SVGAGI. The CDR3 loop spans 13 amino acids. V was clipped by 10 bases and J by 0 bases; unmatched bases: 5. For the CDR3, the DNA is TGTGCCACTCAGCGGGGGTCCTCCTACGAGCAGTACTTC. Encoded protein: CATQRGSSYEQYF.

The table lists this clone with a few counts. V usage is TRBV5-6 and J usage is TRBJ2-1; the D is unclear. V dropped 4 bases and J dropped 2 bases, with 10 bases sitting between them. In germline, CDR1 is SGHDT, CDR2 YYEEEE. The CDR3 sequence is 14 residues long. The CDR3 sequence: CASSAGRAYNEQFF. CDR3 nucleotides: TGTGCCAGCAGCGCCGGACGGGCCTACAATGAGCAGTTCTTC.